This is a list of T cell receptor beta chains from one sample in a study of blood T cell repertoires in COVID-19. Sequenced by immunoSEQ multiplex PCR; TCRdb stores in-frame clones only, minus some. The sample lists some 150,000 clones; about four fifths were seen once. What was sequenced was peripheral blood. Receptors originate from a woman aged 80 or over with acute or convalescent COVID-19. Each CDR3 is given without its conserved first and last residue.

>TRBV20-1|TRBJ1-5
SASMRVNQPQH
>TRBV24-1|TRBJ2-5
ATSDRSGGETQY
>TRBV6-5|TRBJ2-7
ASRVTSTYEQY
>TRBV2|TRBJ2-1
ASSVDGRAYNEQF
>TRBV6-5|TRBJ1-2
ASSYSGWTAYGYT
>TRBV5-1|TRBJ2-7
ASREGTSGRWY
>TRBV19|TRBJ1-5
ASSIYRASNQPQH
>TRBV6-5|TRBJ1-1
ASTHKWGPNTEAF
>TRBV28|TRBJ1-1
ASSSSNTEAF
>TRBV5-1|TRBJ1-2
ASSLPGQSYGYT
>TRBV20-1|TRBJ1-4
SAGGTGD
>TRBV7-2|TRBJ2-2
ASSLALGLAGGGELF
>TRBV5-1|TRBJ2-1
ASSFSLAGNDNEQF
>TRBV7-8|TRBJ1-3
ASSLGAKLYSGNTIY
>TRBV5-5|TRBJ1-1
ASSLGQGPDTEAF
>TRBV4-1|TRBJ1-3
ASSQVYSGNTIY
>TRBV9|TRBJ2-3
ASSAGLRGADTQY
>TRBV9|TRBJ2-3
ASSQGLEVTDTQY
>TRBV7-9|TRBJ2-1
ASSLAGEEEQF
>TRBV19|TRBJ1-5
ASSFFTRGGFQPQH
>TRBV28|TRBJ2-5
ASSSPLVETQY
>TRBV7-9|TRBJ1-5
ASSPVDRGQPQH
>TRBV27|TRBJ2-1
ASSYTQVLGNNEQF
>TRBV4-1|TRBJ1-2
ASSPPTGGGWHGYT
>TRBV15|TRBJ1-6
ATSRGSNGGSPLH
>TRBV20-1|TRBJ2-5
SAGGAHQETQY
>TRBV2|TRBJ1-6
ASSRVNSPLH
>TRBV5-6|TRBJ1-1
ASSPSRDRGRAF
>TRBV2|TRBJ1-1
ASRRPPGQGGTEAF
>TRBV5-6|TRBJ2-1
ASSTPGYPDNEQF
>TRBV19|TRBJ1-1
ASSTGGSTEAF
>TRBV29-1|TRBJ1-1
SVPSRRGEAF
>TRBV19|TRBJ2-3
ASSIDAGTAFDTQY
>TRBV10-1|TRBJ2-4
ASSGTGENIQY
>TRBV7-2|TRBJ2-2
ASSLALGLAGRGGELF
>TRBV10-3|TRBJ1-5
ATGFGQGGEQPQH
>TRBV3-1/TRBV3-2|TRBJ1-4
ASSLHAKKLF
>TRBV5-1|TRBJ2-7
ASSPLAGTSYEQY
>TRBV30|TRBJ2-7
AWTPTFRGRIYEQY
>TRBV5-6|TRBJ1-6
ASSLSREPYNSPLH
>TRBV21-1|TRBJ2-2
ASSKDEDRGAV
>TRBV5-6|TRBJ1-1
ASSNGYATGEAF
>TRBV2|TRBJ2-5
AGRGQETQY
>TRBV11-2|TRBJ1-6
ASSPVTGRLNSPLH
>TRBV28|TRBJ2-4
ASSPGGGGKNIQY